These T cell receptor beta chains were read from a single sample in a study of molecular identifiers for immune sequencing clone quantification. MiXCR, applied by TCRdb to the PCR reads, yields one record per CDR3 protein. The sample yields around 320,000 distinct CDR3 sequences, under 25% seen once. The sequencing sample was made of naive CD8+ T cells from blood, with Jurkat cell RNA spiked in. The receptors shown here come from a human donor in good health. Some libraries in this study had Jurkat cell RNA spiked in. Each CDR3 is given with its conserved first and last residue. The D gene is left open where the match is weak. Size is stated for part of the rows, as once, few or many counts, or as a class when the clone is expanded.

j_call clone_size d_call v_call cdr3_nt cdr3_aa
TRBJ2-7 many TRBD1 TRBV7-9 TGTGCCAGCAGCTTAAGCCGGGACAGCCCCTACGAGCAGTACTTC CASSLSRDSPYEQYF
TRBJ2-3 few TRBD2 TRBV13 TGTGCCAGCAGCTTAGAGGGGCTAGCGGGGCTCACAGATACGCAGTATTTT CASSLEGLAGLTDTQYF
TRBJ2-7 - TRBD1 TRBV4-3 TGCGCCAGCAGCCAAGTGAGGACAGGGTCCTACGAGCAGTACTTC CASSQVRTGSYEQYF
TRBJ2-3 many - TRBV7-6 TGTGCCAGCAGCCAAGCCGACTCGGAAAGGGATACGCAGTATTTT CASSQADSERDTQYF
TRBJ2-5 few TRBD2 TRBV7-9 TGTGCCAGCAGCTTAGACAGGGGCTATCCAACTAGCGGGAAACCTCAAGAGACCCAGTACTTC CASSLDRGYPTSGKPQETQYF
TRBJ1-5 many - TRBV27 TGTGCCAGCAGTTTACAGGGTCTAAATCAGCCCCAGCATTTT CASSLQGLNQPQHF
TRBJ1-1 few - TRBV6-2/TRBV6-3 TGTGCCAGCAGTTACGGGGGTCTGGACACTGAAGCTTTCTTT CASSYGGLDTEAFF
TRBJ1-1 many TRBD1 TRBV7-6 TGTGCCAGCAGCAATGAAGGGGGCGCCTACACTGAAGCTTTCTTT CASSNEGGAYTEAFF
TRBJ2-4 - - TRBV19 TGTGCCAGTAGTTCACACCCGGACAACAACTTTGAAAACATTCAGTACTTC CASSSHPDNNFENIQYF
TRBJ2-1 few - TRBV20-1 TGCAGTGCTAGAGGACGGCACGACCTCTATGAGCAGTTCTTC CSARGRHDLYEQFF
TRBJ2-3 many - TRBV29-1 TGCAGCGTTGAGGTTAAGCCAGATACGCAGTATTTT CSVEVKPDTQYF
TRBJ2-7 - TRBD2 TRBV20-1 TGCAGTGCTAGAGATCTGGGTTTTGGAGCGGGAGTAAGCTACGAGCAGTACTTC CSARDLGFGAGVSYEQYF
TRBJ2-7 - - TRBV5-6 TGTGCCAGCAGCTTGTCGGAGGGATACGAGCAGTACTTC CASSLSEGYEQYF
TRBJ2-7 few TRBD1 TRBV7-9 TGTGCCAGCAGCTTAGTCGTCCAGGGGGCGCCGGGAGAGCAGTACTTC CASSLVVQGAPGEQYF
TRBJ2-5 few - TRBV7-9 TGTGCCAGCAGCTTAGCGCCTGTTGGGGAGACCCAGTACTTC CASSLAPVGETQYF
TRBJ1-1 - TRBD1 TRBV7-9 TGTGCCAGCTCAGGGGGACATCGCACTGAAGCTTTCTTT CASSGGHRTEAFF
TRBJ2-1 - TRBD1 TRBV6-5 TGTGCCAGCAGTTCCTCCGGGACAGGGGTTGAGCAGTTCTTC CASSSSGTGVEQFF
TRBJ1-1 many - TRBV7-6 TGTGCCAGCAGCTTACCGGCCGGGGATAGCACTGAAGCTTTCTTT CASSLPAGDSTEAFF
TRBJ2-3 - - TRBV4-3 TGCGCCAGCAGCCAAGAGATGTTAGGGAACTTGAGGGATACGCAGTATTTT CASSQEMLGNLRDTQYF
TRBJ2-7 many TRBD2 TRBV7-9 TGTGCCAGCAGCTTACGGGACTACTACGAGCAGTACTTC CASSLRDYYEQYF
TRBJ1-1 many - TRBV5-6 TGTGCCAGCAGCTTTCGCGTCAGGGGAGGCACTGAAGCTTTCTTT CASSFRVRGGTEAFF
TRBJ2-2 many TRBD2 TRBV7-9 TGTGCCAGCAGCTCCCCGACTAGCGGCACGAACACCGGGGAGCTGTTTTTT CASSSPTSGTNTGELFF
TRBJ2-3 many - TRBV5-6 TGTGCCAGCAACCTTCCCGGGGGGCCCCCCGATACGCAGTATTTT CASNLPGGPPDTQYF
TRBJ1-1 few - TRBV5-4 TGTGCCAGCAGCTTGCTTTTAGGGAACACTGAAGCTTTCTTT CASSLLLGNTEAFF
TRBJ2-3 few - TRBV5-1 TGCGCCAGCAGCTTGCTCGGGACTAGCACAGATACGCAGTATTTT CASSLLGTSTDTQYF
TRBJ1-1 many TRBD1 TRBV28 TGTGCCAGCAGCAAAAGAGGAGACTACAGGGGGCGGGCTTTCTTT CASSKRGDYRGRAFF
TRBJ2-7 few TRBD2 TRBV27 TGTGCCAGCAGTTCCGGACTAGCGGGAGCCCCCGGCGAGCAGTACTTC CASSSGLAGAPGEQYF
TRBJ2-2 few TRBD1 TRBV19 TGTGCCAGTAGTCCCCGGGACAGGGCGAACACCGGGGAGCTGTTTTTT CASSPRDRANTGELFF
TRBJ2-7 many - TRBV27 TGTGCCAGCAGCCGACCTGGGACCCCAGCCTACGAGCAGTACTTC CASSRPGTPAYEQYF
TRBJ1-2 few - TRBV10-2 TGCGCCAGCAGTGACAGATTTAACTATGGCTACACCTTC CASSDRFNYGYTF
TRBJ2-3 - - TRBV7-9 TGTGCCAGCCAGGGCTCAAGCACAGATACGCAGTATTTT CASQGSSTDTQYF
TRBJ2-6 many - TRBV7-9 TGTGCCAGCAGCTCACCGATTTCTGGGGCCAACGTCCTGACTTTC CASSSPISGANVLTF
TRBJ1-4 - - TRBV7-6 TGTGCCAGCAGCTTGGCCCCCGGGGGGACTAATGAAAAACTGGTTTTT CASSLAPGGTNEKLVF
TRBJ2-7 - TRBD1 TRBV5-6 TGTGCCAGCAGCTTGGCGGACAGGCCCTACGAGCAGTACTTC CASSLADRPYEQYF
TRBJ2-1 - TRBD1 TRBV7-6 TGTGCCAGCAGCCTCCAGACAGGGGCCGAGCAGTTCTTC CASSLQTGAEQFF
TRBJ2-7 - TRBD1 TRBV6-2/TRBV6-3 TGTGCCAGCAGACGGGACAGTAACTACGAGCAGTACTTC CASRRDSNYEQYF
TRBJ2-5 few - TRBV3-1 TGTGCCAGCAGCCAAGTGGGGGAAAACCAAGAGACCCAGTACTTC CASSQVGENQETQYF
TRBJ2-7 - TRBD1 TRBV4-3 TGCGCCAGCAGCGATCAGTGGGCAGGGGGCTACGAGCAGTACTTC CASSDQWAGGYEQYF
TRBJ1-4 many TRBD1 TRBV28 TGTGCCAGCAGTTCACTCCCAGGACAGGCGCATAATGAAAAACTGTTTTTT CASSSLPGQAHNEKLFF
TRBJ1-1 many - TRBV4-1 TGCGCCAGCAGCTTAACAGGGCAGGACACTGAAGCTTTCTTT CASSLTGQDTEAFF
TRBJ2-3 - - TRBV27 TGTGCCAGCAGTTCTTTGGCTTGGGATACGCAGTATTTT CASSSLAWDTQYF
TRBJ2-5 few - TRBV5-6 TGTGCCAGCAGCTTGGCCTGGGAACGGGAGAGTGATCAAGAGACCCAGTACTTC CASSLAWERESDQETQYF
TRBJ2-1 few TRBD2 TRBV7-8 TGTGCCAGCAGCTTACCCCCCGGGGGCCAGGGGGGCGGGGGGGCACCGGTCTACAATGAGCAGTTCTTC CASSLPPGGQGGGGAPVYNEQFF
TRBJ1-4 - TRBD1 TRBV6-2/TRBV6-3 TGTGCCAGCAGGCCAGCCTCTTTGACAGGGGCCCTGGAAAAACTGCTTTTT CASRPASLTGALEKLLF
TRBJ2-7 few - TRBV27 TGTGCCAGCAGTTTTGGGGCCCTGGGGGAGCAGTACTTC CASSFGALGEQYF
TRBJ2-5 many TRBD2 TRBV12-3/TRBV12-4 TGTGCCAGCAGTTTTTCAGCGGGGGATAAAGAGACCCAGTACTTC CASSFSAGDKETQYF
TRBJ2-1 many - TRBV7-2 TGTGCCAGCAGCTTAGTGTCCCCGGAAAACAATGAGCAGTTCTTC CASSLVSPENNEQFF
TRBJ2-3 - TRBD2 TRBV12-3/TRBV12-4 TGTGCCAGCAGTCCTAGCGGGACGGCCACAGATACGCAGTATTTT CASSPSGTATDTQYF
TRBJ1-1 many - TRBV9 TGTGCCAGCAGCGCCGACTGGAGGGGATGGACTGAAGCTTTCTTT CASSADWRGWTEAFF
TRBJ2-6 many TRBD1 TRBV12-3/TRBV12-4 TGTGCCAGCAGACCAGGGACAGCCAGCTCTGGGGCCAACGTCCTGACTTTC CASRPGTASSGANVLTF